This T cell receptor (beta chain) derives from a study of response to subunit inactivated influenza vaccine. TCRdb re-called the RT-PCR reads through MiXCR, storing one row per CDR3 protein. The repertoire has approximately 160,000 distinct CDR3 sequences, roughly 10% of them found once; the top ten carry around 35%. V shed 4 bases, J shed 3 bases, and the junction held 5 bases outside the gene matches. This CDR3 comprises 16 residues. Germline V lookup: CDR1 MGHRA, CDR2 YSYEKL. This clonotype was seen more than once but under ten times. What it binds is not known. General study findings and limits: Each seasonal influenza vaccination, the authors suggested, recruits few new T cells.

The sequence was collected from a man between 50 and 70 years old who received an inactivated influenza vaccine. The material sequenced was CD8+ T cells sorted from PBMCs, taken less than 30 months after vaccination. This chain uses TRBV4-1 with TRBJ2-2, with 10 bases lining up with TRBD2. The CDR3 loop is CASSRPSGSHTGELFF. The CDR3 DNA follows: TGCGCCAGCAGCCGGCCTAGCGGGAGTCACACCGGGGAGCTGTTTTTT.